These T cell receptor beta chains were read from a single sample in a study of graft-versus-host responses after intestinal transplantation. The assay was immunoSEQ multiplex PCR, and TCRdb's table has in-frame clones only and misses some. This sample has approximately 77,000 clones, with approximately 92% found just once. Sample: PBMCs, taken 98 days after intestinal transplantation. Every receptor here comes from a human patient who received an intestinal transplant, so some T cells may come from the graft donor. The CDR3 runs from the conserved cysteine through the conserved F or W. A row's size may be missing; if present it is once, few, many or a size class.

V gene	J gene	clone size	CDR3 protein
TRBV6-6	TRBJ1-1	NA	CASSYLHLNTEAFF
TRBV28	TRBJ2-7	NA	CASSVDTGYGLYEQYF
TRBV5-1	TRBJ2-3	NA	CASSQTRDTQYF
TRBV10-3	TRBJ2-5	NA	CAISPAGGEETQYF
TRBV2	TRBJ2-7	NA	CASSERWGDGDF
TRBV7-9	TRBJ1-5	NA	CASSPSGQGHQPQHF
TRBV30	TRBJ2-5	NA	CAWSEGLAGVEETQYF
TRBV28	TRBJ2-7	NA	CASSLLFPETYEQYF
TRBV27	TRBJ2-5	NA	CASSDQHPGQGVYF
TRBV11-2	TRBJ2-7	NA	CASSLAATGGYEQYF
TRBV28	TRBJ1-6	once	CASSLGRRVNSPLHF
TRBV2	TRBJ2-2	NA	CASRESTTAGELFF
TRBV19	TRBJ2-3	NA	CASSIGGAGTDTQYF
TRBV5-1	TRBJ2-7	NA	CASSLAGTGYYEQYF
TRBV27	TRBJ2-7	NA	CASSFSKEGRPGISYEQYF
TRBV10-3	TRBJ2-7	NA	CAISAGNSYEQYF
TRBV10-2	TRBJ1-1	NA	CASSYSIDRLNTEAFF
TRBV6-5	TRBJ2-1	NA	CASNSGTDYNEQFF
TRBV11-3	TRBJ2-1	NA	CASSLFSGAASGYNEQFF
TRBV5-1	TRBJ1-1	NA	CASSGGLTNTEAFF
TRBV5-1	TRBJ1-2	once	CASSLGDRNYGYTF
TRBV2	TRBJ2-5	NA	CASSVGLYLPGETQYF
TRBV9	TRBJ2-5	NA	CASSHPFGLAGPQGTQYF
TRBV7-2	TRBJ1-5	NA	CASSLWAGDQPQHF
TRBV10-2	TRBJ1-6	NA	CASSEDRGNSPLHF
TRBV28	TRBJ1-3	NA	CASSFMPGQGPNTIYF
TRBV7-9	TRBJ2-2	NA	CASSLRAGELFF
TRBV6-5	TRBJ1-1	NA	CASSEVGEAFF
TRBV10-3	TRBJ2-1	once	CAISEPSRNEQFF
TRBV6-6	TRBJ2-1	NA	CASTRALTMYNEQFF
TRBV5-5	TRBJ2-3	NA	CASSPLQEIETDTQYF
TRBV28	TRBJ1-1	NA	CASSLRDRFSLNTEAFF
TRBV5-1	TRBJ2-5	NA	CASSLAPGSVQETQYF
TRBV6-4	TRBJ2-1	NA	CASSDTDRGEQFF
TRBV7-9	TRBJ1-1	NA	CASSLGGVSTEAFF
TRBV28	TRBJ2-7	NA	CASSRQGLDEQYF
TRBV5-1	TRBJ2-1	NA	CASSWRAGYNEQFF
TRBV7-6	TRBJ2-5	NA	CASSYLGGIETQYF
TRBV18	TRBJ2-7	NA	CASSPRGQGRPGEQYF
TRBV28	TRBJ2-7	NA	CASSSSILTSGEQYF
TRBV7-3	TRBJ2-5	NA	CASSLGGGSQETQYF
TRBV9	TRBJ2-3	NA	CASSLSVGSGIINTQYF
TRBV6-6	TRBJ2-3	once	CASSYSRGMDTQYF
TRBV27	TRBJ2-2	NA	CASTSRTSVGELFF
TRBV19	TRBJ2-5	NA	CASSIAGAGETQYF
TRBV5-1	TRBJ2-5	NA	CASSLVQQETQYF
TRBV7-4	TRBJ2-3	NA	CASSSGLAGGGTDTQYF
TRBV5-4	TRBJ2-2	once	CASSSQTSGGVGELFF
TRBV15	TRBJ2-3	NA	CATSRGRFTDTQYF
TRBV25-1	TRBJ1-2	NA	CASSAPGNGYTF
TRBV6-5	TRBJ2-1	NA	CASSYSLEAHNEQFF
TRBV6-5	TRBJ2-7	NA	CASSQTNEQYF
TRBV5-6	TRBJ2-1	NA	CASSLSGSSIDEQFF